The 10 T cell receptor beta chains presented below share a single source sample, sequenced in a study of control samples from healthy donors and cancer patients. TCRdb keeps only in-frame clones here, not all; method: immunoSEQ multiplex PCR. There are fewer than 20,000 clones in the sample; around nine tenths occur only once, and under 35% lies in the top ten. Sequencing was carried out using PBMCs. Every receptor here comes from a man aged 55 to 69 with head and neck cancer.

V is TRBV2 and J is TRBJ2-2; 9 positions match TRBD1. Germline assignment: CDR1 SNHLY and CDR2 FYNNEI. With 7 bases clipped from V and 7 bases from J, the junction kept 7 bases outside the gene matches. This CDR3 is 14 amino acids long. The CDR3 region has the DNA TGTGCCAGCACGGGGACAGGGTCGGGCGGGGAGCTGTTTTTT. It specifies CASTGTGSGGELFF.

The gene calls are TRBV7-9 and TRBJ2-1; maybe TRBD1 (6 bases). V lost 11 bases and J lost 12, with 20 bases in between. Germline CDR1 is SEHNR and CDR2 is FQNEAQ (reference sequence). The CDR3 contains 12 residues. In DNA form, the CDR3 reads TGTGCCGGGGACACCGGAACAATTGGGCAGTTCTTC. Translated, it gives CAGDTGTIGQFF.

This chain uses TRBV18 with TRBJ1-6, with 8 bases aligning to TRBD1. In germline, CDR1 is KGHSH, CDR2 LQKENI. V lost 5 bases, J lost 11 bases, and 11 bases stayed unmatched. The CDR3 covers 15 residues. The CDR3 nucleotides are TGTGCCAGCTCAGGGGGAGGACAGGGCCAGACACCCCTCCACTTT. Protein sequence: CASSGGGQGQTPLHF.

V and J are TRBV19 and TRBJ1-4, with D possibly TRBD1 on 6 matching bases. Germline CDR1 reads LNHDA; CDR2 reads SQIVND (reference sequence). The CDR3 spans 13 residues. V lost 5 bases and J 8 bases, leaving 12 bases between the germline ends. CDR3 nucleotide sequence: TGTGCCAGTAGTTCGGGGGCGGAGGAAAAACTGTTTTTT. This sequence encodes CASSSGAEEKLFF. The full variable domain, completed using reference TRBV19 and TRBJ1-4, is DGGITQSPKYLFRKEGQNVTLSCEQNLNHDAMYWYRQDPGQGLRLIYYSQIVNDFQKGDIAEGYSVSREKKESFPLTVTSAQKNPTAFYLCASSSGAEEKLFFGSGTQLSVL.

V gene TRBV6-5 combines with J gene TRBJ1-4; the D gene is possibly TRBD1 (5 bases). Trimming stripped 0 bases from V and 6 bases from J, with 14 bases between. Germline assignment: CDR1 MNHEY and CDR2 SVGAGI. This CDR3 comprises 16 residues. CDR3: CASSYSMSRGDEKLFF. For the CDR3, the DNA is TGTGCCAGCAGTTACTCGATGAGTAGGGGAGATGAAAAACTGTTTTTT.

The chain links TRBV4-1 to TRBJ2-7, with D possibly being TRBD1 or TRBD2 (5 bases each). The length of the CDR3 is 15 residues. Between the trimmed V and J ends, which lost 1 base and 2 bases, there was a span of 12 bases. The germline V gene has CDR1 MGHRA and CDR2 YSYEKL. CDR3 amino acids: CASSQAVGATYEQYF. The DNA for the CDR3 is TGCGCCAGCAGCCAAGCGGTCGGGGCAACCTACGAGCAGTACTTC.

The V and J genes are TRBV7-8 and TRBJ2-7; D possibly corresponds to TRBD2 (6 bases). This CDR3 spans 15 amino acids. Germline V CDR1 and CDR2: SGHVS, FQNEAQ. V lost 5 bases, J lost 2 bases, and 16 bases lay in between. The CDR3 region is CASSPGRGRTYEQYF. CDR3 DNA: TGTGCCAGCAGCCCGGGGCGGGGTCGTACCTACGAGCAGTACTTC.

The V gene is TRBV5-1, the J gene TRBJ1-3, with 7 nucleotides matching TRBD1. Germline CDR1 SGHRS, CDR2 YFSETQ. The CDR3 has 13 amino acids. V lost 8 bases and J lost 3; bases outside the gene matches: 5. The CDR3 DNA follows: TGCGCCAGTAAGACAGGGAGTGGAAACACCATATATTTT. Translating it yields CASKTGSGNTIYF.

The gene calls are TRBV29-1 and TRBJ1-5; D is perhaps TRBD1 (5 bases). CDR1 and CDR2 from the germline V gene are SQVTM and ANQGSEA. This CDR3 is 13 amino acids long. With 6 bases removed from V and 5 bases from J, the gap between germline ends came to 14 bases. This CDR3 reads CSVSLGLDQPQHF. CDR3 nucleotide sequence: TGCAGCGTCTCTCTGGGGCTCGATCAGCCCCAGCATTTT. Full variable domain (rest looked up from reference TRBV29-1 and TRBJ1-5): SAVISQKPSRDICQRGTSLTIQCQVDSQVTMMFWYRQQPGQSLTLIATANQGSEATYESGFVIDKFPISRPNLTFSTLTVSNMSPEDSSIYLCSVSLGLDQPQHFGDGTRLSIL.

The V call is TRBV2, the J call TRBJ1-2; D is undetermined. Germline V CDR1 and CDR2: SNHLY, FYNNEI. The length of the CDR3 is 12 residues. V was pared by 5 bases and J by 8 bases, with 12 bases between. CDR3 coding DNA: TGTGCCAGCAGTTACAAGGGAAGGGGCTACACCTTC. Its translation is CASSYKGRGYTF.